This TCR beta chain was found in a study of blood T cell repertoires in COVID-19. Those enrolled, adults aged roughly 18 to 90 years, came from some 23 US areas. Participant-reported clinical history was the basis for cohort assignment. Individuals in the exposed group had encountered a COVID-19 case within 2 weeks preceding study entry. In the authors' workflow: It was from reference gene primer amplification that nucleated cell counts were estimated. Measured with immunoSEQ multiplex PCR; TCRdb has only the in-frame clones, and not every one. The V and J calls and clone size are taken from that table; D and trimming were inferred from the DNA. The data contain 190,000 or so clones, approximately 86% of them singletons. The CDR3 extends over 15 amino acids. CDR1 is SGHTA, CDR2 FQGTGA, per germline. V lost 5 bases and J 6 bases, leaving 19 bases between the germline ends.

The sequence was obtained from a young woman who had been exposed to COVID-19. The specimen was PBMCs or T cells enriched from blood (not recorded which). This chain uses TRBV7-3 with TRBJ1-1; D possibly corresponds to TRBD1 (6 bases). The CDR3 loop is CASSPIGGPGSEAFF. CDR3 sequence (DNA): TGTGCCAGCAGCCCCATCGGGGGGCCAGGCTCTGAAGCTTTCTTT.